The 3 T cell receptor beta chains below all came from one sample that was sequenced in a study of blood T cell repertoires in COVID-19 (dated by TCRdb to about 2020). The library was generated by the immunoSEQ multiplex PCR assay. TCRdb limited this immuneACCESS table to in-frame rearrangements with V and J called. A share of clones is missing; checked studies link under half to unresolved V genes, and the rest is unexplained. The sample table contains some 100,000 clones; only one count was recorded for 80% to 90% of them. Together, the top ten hold 7.9% of the sample. The specimen was peripheral blood. Receptor source: an elderly woman with active or convalescent COVID-19.

The V gene is TRBV14, the J gene TRBJ2-6; D is possibly TRBD1 (5 bases). Germline CDR1 reads SGHDN; CDR2 reads FVKESK. V lost 1 base and J 4 bases, leaving 17 bases between the germline ends. This CDR3 spans 18 amino acids. CDR3 loop: CASSQGGRALTGANVLTF. The CDR3, as DNA: TGTGCCAGCAGCCAAGGGGGCAGGGCTTTAACAGGGGCCAACGTCCTGACTTTC.

The V and J genes are TRBV2 and TRBJ1-5; 9 bases map to TRBD1. The germline V gene has CDR1 SNHLY and CDR2 FYNNEI. This CDR3 contains 17 residues. Trimming removed 6 bases from V and 0 bases from J; junction bases left unmatched: 9. The CDR3 region is CASSLRTGAYSNQPQHF. CDR3 sequence (DNA): TGTGCCAGCAGCCTCCGGACAGGGGCGTATAGCAATCAGCCCCAGCATTTT.

This clone has just a few counts. The V call is TRBV7-3, the J call TRBJ2-7, with D perhaps TRBD1 (6 bases). The CDR3 sequence is 12 residues long. The germline V gene has CDR1 SGHTA and CDR2 FQGTGA. Trimming removed 6 bases at V and 6 bases at J, with 12 bases between. CDR3 amino acids: CASSQDRSEQYF. In DNA form, the CDR3 reads TGTGCCAGCAGTCAAGACAGGAGCGAGCAGTACTTC.